Included here is one T cell receptor (beta chain) sequence, with context. The data belong to a study of control samples from healthy donors and cancer patients. Profiled with immunoSEQ multiplex PCR; TCRdb holds only in-frame clones, not every one. The sample holds 260,000 or so clones; roughly 87% are singletons and the top ten take roughly 15%. Specimen: PBMCs. The clonotype was recovered from a woman aged 55-69 years with lung cancer.

CDR3 in DNA: TGTGCCAGCAGCGCGACCGAGGATTATGGCTACACCTTC. Residues: CASSATEDYGYTF. The V gene is TRBV9, the J gene TRBJ1-2; D gene unclear. V lost 3 bases, J lost 5 bases, and 11 bases lay in between. The V gene's germline CDR1 is SGDLS and CDR2 YYNGEE. This CDR3 contains 13 residues.